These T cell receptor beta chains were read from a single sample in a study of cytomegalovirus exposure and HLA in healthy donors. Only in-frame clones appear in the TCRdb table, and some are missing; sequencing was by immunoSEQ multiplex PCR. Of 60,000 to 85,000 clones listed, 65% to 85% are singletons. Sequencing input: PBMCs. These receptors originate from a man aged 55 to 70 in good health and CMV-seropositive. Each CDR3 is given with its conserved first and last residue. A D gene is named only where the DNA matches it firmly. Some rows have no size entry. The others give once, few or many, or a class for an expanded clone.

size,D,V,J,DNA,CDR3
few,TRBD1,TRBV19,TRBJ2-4,TGTGCCAGTAGTATAGCGGACAGGGGCAAAAACATTCAGTACTTC,CASSIADRGKNIQYF
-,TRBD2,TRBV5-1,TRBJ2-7,TGCGCCAGCAGCGACGGACTAGCGGGAGACGAGCAGTACTTC,CASSDGLAGDEQYF
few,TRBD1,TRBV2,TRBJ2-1,TGTGCCAGCACTTCAGACAGGGGGAGATACAATGAGCAGTTCTTC,CASTSDRGRYNEQFF
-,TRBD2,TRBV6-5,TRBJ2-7,TGTGCCAGCGGAAGGATTAGCGGGGTTCGTGAGCAGTACTTC,CASGRISGVREQYF
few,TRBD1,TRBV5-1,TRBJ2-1,TGCGCCAGCAGCTTGGGGGACAGAGAATACAATGAGCAGTTCTTC,CASSLGDREYNEQFF
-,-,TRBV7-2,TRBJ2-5,TGTGCCAGCAGCTCCTCGGGAAGCGGGGAGACCCAGTACTTC,CASSSSGSGETQYF
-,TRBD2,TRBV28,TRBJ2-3,TGTGCCAGCAGCCGGGGGGAGGCAGGCACAGATACGCAGTATTTT,CASSRGEAGTDTQYF
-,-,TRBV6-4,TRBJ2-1,TGTGCCAGCAGTGATACTTTCGGGGATCACAATGAGCAGTTCTTC,CASSDTFGDHNEQFF
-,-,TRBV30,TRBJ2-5,TGTGCCTGGAGTGGCTGGGGCTCCGAAGAGACCCAGTACTTC,CAWSGWGSEETQYF
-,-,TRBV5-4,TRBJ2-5,TGTGCCACCTTGGTGCGGGAGACCCAGTACTTC,CATLVRETQYF
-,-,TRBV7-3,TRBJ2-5,TGTGCCAGCAGCTTAGAGGGACAAGAGACCCAGTACTTC,CASSLEGQETQYF
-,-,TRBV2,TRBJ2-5,TGTGCCAGCAGTGATGAAGCGGTGCTTCAAGAGACCCAGTACTTC,CASSDEAVLQETQYF
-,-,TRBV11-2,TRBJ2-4,TGTGCCAGCAGCTTAGATGCAGGGGACAAAAACATTCAGTACTTC,CASSLDAGDKNIQYF
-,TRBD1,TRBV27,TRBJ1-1,TGTGCCAGCAGTTTATCGGGACAGGGGGCAACTGAAGCTTTCTTT,CASSLSGQGATEAFF
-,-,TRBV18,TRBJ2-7,TGTGCCAGCTCACCCGCCGGGACACTAAACTACGAGCAGTACTTC,CASSPAGTLNYEQYF
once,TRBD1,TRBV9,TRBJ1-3,TGTGCCAGCAGCGGACAGGGGGCTGGAAACACCATATATTTT,CASSGQGAGNTIYF
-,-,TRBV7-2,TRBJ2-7,TGTGCCAGCAGGATCACCAGCGGCGAGCAGTACTTC,CASRITSGEQYF
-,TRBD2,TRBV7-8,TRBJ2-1,TGTGCCAGCAGCCAAACTAAAGCGGGAGCTTCCTACAATGAGCAGTTCTTC,CASSQTKAGASYNEQFF
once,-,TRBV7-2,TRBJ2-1,TGTGCCAGCAGCTCGACAGCGATCATAGAGCAGTTCTTC,CASSSTAIIEQFF
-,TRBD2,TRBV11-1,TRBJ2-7,TGTGCCAGCAGCTTCGGGGGACTAGCGATATACGAGCAGTACTTC,CASSFGGLAIYEQYF
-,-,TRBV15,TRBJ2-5,TGTGCCACCAGCAGGCGGGCAGCCCAAGAGACCCAGTACTTC,CATSRRAAQETQYF
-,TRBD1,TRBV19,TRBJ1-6,TGTGCCAGTATGGTTTCGGGACAGGGGAATTCACCCCTCCACTTT,CASMVSGQGNSPLHF
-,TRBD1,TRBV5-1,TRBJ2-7,TGCGCCAGCAGCTTGCTATGGGGACAGTATGTCTACGAGCAGTACTTC,CASSLLWGQYVYEQYF
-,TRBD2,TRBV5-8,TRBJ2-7,TGTGCCATCGGGACTAGCGGGAGGGCCGGAAGCGAGCAGTACTTC,CAIGTSGRAGSEQYF
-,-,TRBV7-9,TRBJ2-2,TGTTCCTGGGGGCTGGGCGGTCGATCGAACACCGGGGAGCTGTTTTTT,CSWGLGGRSNTGELFF
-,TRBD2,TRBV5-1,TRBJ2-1,TGCGCCAGCAGCTTTAGCGGGTCCTACAATGAGCAGTTCTTC,CASSFSGSYNEQFF
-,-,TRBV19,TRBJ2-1,TGTGCCAGTAGTGAGCGTCGGACTCTTAATTACAATGAGCAGTTCTTC,CASSERRTLNYNEQFF